Described below is a single T cell receptor (beta chain) sequence and its context. The data belong to a study of blood T cell repertoires in COVID-19. Overall study context: Some COVID-19 samples were acute and others convalescent; all came from the United States, Italy and Spain.

The table came from immunoSEQ multiplex PCR; TCRdb's copy has only in-frame clones and leaves some out. The sample carries 210,000 or so clones, 86% recorded once. The clonotype was recovered from a middle-aged man with acute or convalescent COVID-19. Sequencing was carried out using peripheral blood.

Here the CDR3 reads CASSFWTGGHGQYF. As DNA, the CDR3 is TGTGCCAGCAGCTTTTGGACAGGGGGCCATGGGCAGTACTTC. This chain connects TRBV11-2 to TRBJ2-7; the match to TRBD1 covers 11 bases. This CDR3 is built from 14 residues. Germline V gene lookup returns CDR1 SGHAT and CDR2 FQNNGV. With V trimmed by 3 bases and J by 9 bases, 7 bases remained unmatched.